The T cell receptor beta chain under discussion was sequenced for a study of blood T cell repertoires in COVID-19. Study-wide context: Spain, Italy and the United States supplied samples that represented acute and convalescent COVID-19.

Generated by immunoSEQ multiplex PCR, the TCRdb table keeps only in-frame clones and is missing some. The data contain 150,000 to 200,000 clones, over 65% of them singletons. CDR3 length equals 15 residues. Looked up from germline, CDR1 is MNHEY and CDR2 is SVGAGI. Trimming shortened V by 7 bases and J by 6 bases, and 16 bases separated the two germline ends. The chain links TRBV6-5 to TRBJ1-6; D is possibly TRBD1 (5 bases). The receptor's source is a man in his sixties with acute or convalescent COVID-19. Material: peripheral blood. CDR3 region: CASIQDQPFNSPLHF. CDR3 DNA: TGTGCCAGCATACAGGACCAACCTTTTAATTCACCCCTCCACTTT.